This entry lists 2 T cell receptor beta chains sequenced from one sample in a study of control samples from healthy donors and cancer patients. Some clones are missing from TCRdb's copy, which holds only in-frame ones; the method was immunoSEQ multiplex PCR. The repertoire consists of roughly 120,000 clones, with 85% to 95% occurring once and the leading ten covering 2.6%. Material for sequencing was blood. These receptors were obtained from a man aged 25-45 years in good health.

The chain joins TRBV2 to TRBJ2-3; perhaps D is TRBD1 or TRBD2 (5 bases each). V was shortened by 1 base and J by 0 bases, with 11 bases between the two germline ends. CDR1 is SNHLY, CDR2 FYNNEI, per germline. This CDR3 has 16 residues. CDR3: CASSEERGPSTDTQYF. Here the CDR3 DNA reads TGTGCCAGCAGTGAAGAGAGGGGACCTAGCACAGATACGCAGTATTTT.

The V call is TRBV11-3, the J call TRBJ2-2; D is undetermined. Germline lookup yields CDR1 SGHNT and CDR2 YENEEA. This CDR3 contains 13 residues. Trimming took off 0 bases at V and 8 bases at J, with 7 bases between the two ends. CDR3 loop: CASSLDASGELFF. For the CDR3, the DNA is TGTGCCAGCAGCTTAGATGCCTCGGGGGAGCTGTTTTTT.